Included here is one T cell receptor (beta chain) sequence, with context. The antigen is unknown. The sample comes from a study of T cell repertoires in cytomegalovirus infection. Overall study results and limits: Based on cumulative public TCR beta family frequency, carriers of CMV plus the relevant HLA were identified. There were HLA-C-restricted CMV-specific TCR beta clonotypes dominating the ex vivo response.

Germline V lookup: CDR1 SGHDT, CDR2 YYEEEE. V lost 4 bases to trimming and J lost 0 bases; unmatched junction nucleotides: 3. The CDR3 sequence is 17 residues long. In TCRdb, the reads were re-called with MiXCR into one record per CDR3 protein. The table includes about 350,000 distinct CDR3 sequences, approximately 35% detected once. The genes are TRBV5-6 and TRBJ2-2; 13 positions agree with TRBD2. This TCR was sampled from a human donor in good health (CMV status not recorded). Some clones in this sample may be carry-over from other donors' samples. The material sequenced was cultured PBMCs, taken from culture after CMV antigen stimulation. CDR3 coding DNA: TGTGCCAGCAGCATGGGACTAGCGGGACCGAACACCGGGGAGCTGTTTTTT. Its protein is CASSMGLAGPNTGELFF.